This T cell receptor (beta chain) was sequenced during a study of blood T cell repertoires in COVID-19. Study as a whole: There were acute and convalescent COVID-19 samples, and they came from the United States, Italy and Spain. Sample material is recorded as cDNA or gDNA derived from T cells, B-cell-depleted T cells, or PBMCs.

Per the authors' pipeline: Nucleated cell counts were estimated from reference gene primer amplification. Sequencing used immunoSEQ multiplex PCR; TCRdb keeps in-frame clones, though not all of them. That table gives V, J and clone size, and the DNA gave D and trimming. The sample gives 130,000 to 150,000 clones, about four fifths of which show up once; 6.5% to 8.5% is in the top ten. V lost 6 bases to trimming and J lost 6 bases, with 12 bases between them. The CDR3 has 13 residues. CDR1 and CDR2 (germline): LNHDA, SQIVND (reference sequence). This clone showed up many times. Specimen: peripheral blood. The chain uses TRBV19 and TRBJ1-5; no reliable D call. The clonotype originates from a human donor with acute or convalescent COVID-19. The donor label of this sample is uncertain. The CDR3 sequence is CASRGKSGQPQHF. The CDR3 bases are TGTGCCAGTAGGGGCAAGTCCGGTCAGCCCCAGCATTTT.